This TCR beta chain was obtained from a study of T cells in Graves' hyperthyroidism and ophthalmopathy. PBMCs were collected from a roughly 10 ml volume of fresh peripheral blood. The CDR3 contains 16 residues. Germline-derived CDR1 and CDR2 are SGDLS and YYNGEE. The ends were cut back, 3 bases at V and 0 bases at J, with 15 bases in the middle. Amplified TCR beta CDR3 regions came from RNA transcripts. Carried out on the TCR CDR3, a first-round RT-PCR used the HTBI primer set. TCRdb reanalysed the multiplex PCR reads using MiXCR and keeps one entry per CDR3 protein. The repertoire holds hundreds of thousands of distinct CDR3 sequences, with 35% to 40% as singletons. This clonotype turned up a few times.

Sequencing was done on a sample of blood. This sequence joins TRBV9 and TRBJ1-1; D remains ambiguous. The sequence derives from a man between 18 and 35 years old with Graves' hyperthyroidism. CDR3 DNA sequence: TGTGCCAGCAGCGAGCTTATCGGAGGACTGAACACTGAAGCTTTCTTT. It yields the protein CASSELIGGLNTEAFF. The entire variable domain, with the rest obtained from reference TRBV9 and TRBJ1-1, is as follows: DSGVTQTPKHLITATGQRVTLRCSPRSGDLSVYWYQQSLDQGLQFLIQYYNGEERAKGNILERFSAQQFPDLHSELNLSSLELGDSALYFCASSELIGGLNTEAFFGQGTRLTVV.